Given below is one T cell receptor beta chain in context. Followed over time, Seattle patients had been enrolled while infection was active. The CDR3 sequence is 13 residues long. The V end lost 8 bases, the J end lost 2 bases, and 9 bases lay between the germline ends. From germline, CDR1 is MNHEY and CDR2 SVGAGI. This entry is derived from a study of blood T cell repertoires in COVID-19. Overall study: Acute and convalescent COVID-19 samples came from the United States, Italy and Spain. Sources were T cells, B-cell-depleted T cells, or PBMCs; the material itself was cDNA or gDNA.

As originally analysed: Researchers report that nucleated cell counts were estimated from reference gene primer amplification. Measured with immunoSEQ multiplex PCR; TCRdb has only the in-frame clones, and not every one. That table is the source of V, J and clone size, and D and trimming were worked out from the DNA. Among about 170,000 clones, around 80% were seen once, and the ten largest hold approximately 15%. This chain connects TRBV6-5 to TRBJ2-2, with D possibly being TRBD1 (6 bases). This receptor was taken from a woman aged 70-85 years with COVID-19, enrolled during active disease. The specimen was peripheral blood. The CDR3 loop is CASVRGNTGELFF. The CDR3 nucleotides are TGTGCCAGCGTCAGGGGAAACACCGGGGAGCTGTTTTTT.